The 26 T cell receptor beta chains listed next were all sequenced from one sample in a study of cytomegalovirus exposure and HLA in healthy donors. The PCR had 60 Vbeta and 13 Jbeta primers. Libraries were prepared by immunoSEQ multiplex PCR; TCRdb keeps only in-frame clonotypes and omits some of them. The sample contains 150,000 to 200,000 clones, 60% to 80% of which appear only once. Sequenced: PBMCs. The receptor source for this set is a man aged 35 to 55 in good health and CMV-seronegative.

This clone came up a few times. V is TRBV29-1 and J is TRBJ1-1; D is ambiguous. The V end was cut by 7 bases, the J end by 1 base, with 10 bases between. This CDR3 comprises 12 residues. CDR1 and CDR2 (germline): SQVTM, ANQGSEA. CDR3 residues: CSASYQNTEAFF. DNA for the CDR3: TGCAGCGCCTCCTATCAGAACACTGAAGCTTTCTTT.

This clone turned up a few times. The J gene is TRBJ2-3, the V gene TRBV11-3, with D possibly being TRBD1 (6 bases). The CDR3 loop spans 12 amino acids. Germline loops: CDR1 SGHNT, CDR2 YENEEA. With 5 bases removed from V and 10 bases from J, the gap between germline ends came to 13 bases. CDR3 nucleotides: TGTGCCAGCAGCACGACAGGTGCATCGCAGTATTTT. It encodes CASSTTGASQYF.

Here the CDR3 DNA reads TGTGCCAGCAGCTTCTTAGCGGGAGGGACCGGGGAGCTGTTTTTT. Protein product: CASSFLAGGTGELFF. The chain recombines TRBV7-9 with TRBJ2-2; 11 nucleotides align to TRBD2. The CDR3 runs 15 residues. Germline V CDR1 and CDR2: SEHNR, FQNEAQ (reference sequence). V was pared by 3 bases and J by 5 bases, with 2 bases of the junction left unmatched.

A few counts support this clone. The chain links TRBV5-4 to TRBJ2-7; 7 nucleotides agree with TRBD1. CDR3 length equals 13 residues. The junction had 5 bases not matched to a gene; V was cut back by 7 bases and J by 1 base. Germline V gene lookup returns CDR1 SGHNT and CDR2 YYREEE (reference sequence). The CDR3 DNA follows: TGTGCCAGCGGAAAGACAGGGTCCTACGAGCAGTACTTC. Encoded protein: CASGKTGSYEQYF.

A single count supports this clone. The chain couples TRBV2 to TRBJ2-3, with D maybe TRBD2 (5 bases). The CDR3 has 11 residues. Trimming removed 5 bases at V and 14 bases at J, with 14 bases between. Germline assignment: CDR1 SNHLY and CDR2 FYNNEI. The CDR3 loop reads CASSLEGPVYF. The CDR3 DNA follows: TGTGCCAGCAGTCTTGAGGGCCCCGTGTATTTT.

This chain joins TRBV7-9 and TRBJ2-1; 9 nucleotides match TRBD1. Germline V CDR1 and CDR2: SEHNR, FQNEAQ (reference sequence). The CDR3 runs 16 residues. V lost 5 bases, J lost 0 bases, and 5 bases stayed unmatched. The CDR3 sequence is CASSSRDRDSYNEQFF. DNA of the CDR3: TGTGCCAGCAGCAGCCGGGACAGGGACTCCTACAATGAGCAGTTCTTC.

The CDR3 region is CASSSGTSGITYEQYF. The DNA of the CDR3 is TGCGCCAGCAGCTCCGGGACTAGCGGGATTACCTACGAGCAGTACTTC. The genes are TRBV5-1 and TRBJ2-7; TRBD2 agrees at 13 bases. The CDR3 totals 16 residues. In germline, CDR1 is SGHRS, CDR2 YFSETQ. J was trimmed by 2 bases and V by 3 bases; bases with no gene match: 5. The variable domain in full, completed from reference TRBV5-1 and TRBJ2-7, reads KAGVTQTPRYLIKTRGQQVTLSCSPISGHRSVSWYQQTPGQGLQFLFEYFSETQRNKGNFPGRFSGRQFSNSRSEMNVSTLELGDSALYLCASSSGTSGITYEQYFGPGTRLTVT.

The chain employs TRBV2 and TRBJ1-1, with D perhaps matching TRBD1 (6 bases). The germline CDR1 and CDR2 sequences are SNHLY and FYNNEI. V was shortened by 6 bases and J by 5 bases, with 13 bases between the two germline ends. CDR3 length: 13 residues. The DNA for the CDR3 is TGTGCCAGCAGGGGAGGGGGGCGGACTGAAGCTTTCTTT. It is translated as CASRGGGRTEAFF.

J is TRBJ2-5 and V is TRBV4-2; D may be TRBD2 (6 bases). CDR1 and CDR2 (germline): LGHNA, YNFKEQ. The CDR3 loop spans 13 amino acids. V dropped 5 bases and J dropped 4 bases, with 11 bases sitting between them. The CDR3 spells CASSRDLGETQYF. DNA of the CDR3: TGTGCCAGCAGCAGGGACTTAGGAGAGACCCAGTACTTC.

The chain uses TRBV19 and TRBJ1-5; D gene uncertain. V was clipped by 3 bases and J by 2 bases, with 14 bases between them. CDR3 length: 16 amino acids. Germline values: CDR1 LNHDA, CDR2 SQIVND (reference sequence). CDR3 sequence: CASSIREKIGNQPQHF. In nucleotides, the CDR3 is TGTGCCAGTAGTATCCGGGAAAAAATAGGCAATCAGCCCCAGCATTTT.

This clone was observed a few times. This chain joins TRBV30 and TRBJ1-4, with D perhaps matching TRBD1 (6 bases). The CDR3 covers 14 residues. V was pared by 5 bases and J by 5 bases, with 15 bases between. Germline V CDR1 and CDR2: GTSNPN, SVGIG (reference sequence). CDR3 DNA sequence: TGTGCCTGGGCAGTACGGCAGGGGAATGAAAAACTGTTTTTT. It is translated as CAWAVRQGNEKLFF.

In its sample, this clone was seen a few times. The chain recombines TRBV10-3 with TRBJ1-1; 10 bases are a match to TRBD1. Germline V gene data show CDR1 as ENHRY and CDR2 as SYGVKD. There are 15 residues in the CDR3. V lost 5 bases and J lost 3; bases outside the gene matches: 6. CDR3 sequence reads: CAISRDRGLDTEAFF. In DNA form, the CDR3 reads TGTGCCATCAGTCGGGACAGGGGTTTGGACACTGAAGCTTTCTTT.

The V call is TRBV5-5, the J call TRBJ1-4; no reliable D call. V was clipped by 6 bases and J by 0 bases, with 9 bases between them. Germline V gives CDR1 SGHKS, CDR2 YYEKEE (reference sequence). This CDR3 comprises 14 residues. DNA of the CDR3: TGTGCCAGCAACACGTATGCAACTAATGAAAAACTGTTTTTT. Amino acid sequence: CASNTYATNEKLFF.

This clone was seen only a few times. The gene calls are TRBV30 and TRBJ1-4; perhaps TRBD1 as D (5 bases). CDR3 length: 12 amino acids. Germline CDR1 is GTSNPN and CDR2 is SVGIG (reference sequence). Trimming left V 5 bases short and J 7 bases short, with 11 bases between. CDR3 in amino acids: CAWGAGSEKLFF. CDR3 coding DNA: TGTGCCTGGGGGGCCGGGAGTGAAAAACTGTTTTTT.

This chain joins TRBV10-3 and TRBJ2-1, with D perhaps matching TRBD2 (6 bases). This CDR3 contains 13 residues. CDR1 is ENHRY and CDR2 is SYGVKD in the germline V gene. Trimming took off 4 bases at V and 9 bases at J, with 13 bases between the two ends. CDR3 bases: TGTGCCATCAGTGGGTCTAGCGACGGTGAGCAGTTCTTC. It is translated as CAISGSSDGEQFF.

This chain uses TRBV2 with TRBJ1-2; D is perhaps TRBD1 (6 bases). CDR1 and CDR2 (germline): SNHLY, FYNNEI. CDR3 size: 13 residues. V was clipped by 4 bases and J by 7 bases, with 13 bases between them. The CDR3 nucleotides read TGTGCCAGCAGTGTAAGGGGGGGCATTGGCTACACCTTC. Translation: CASSVRGGIGYTF.

The chain has TRBV11-3 and TRBJ2-3, with D perhaps TRBD2 (6 bases). This CDR3 has 13 residues. Germline-derived CDR1 and CDR2 are SGHNT and YENEEA. With 5 bases removed from V and 5 bases from J, the gap between germline ends came to 11 bases. CDR3 coding DNA: TGTGCCAGCAGCGTGGGGACTCGAGATACGCAGTATTTT. Translating gives CASSVGTRDTQYF.

The chain has TRBV4-1 and TRBJ1-2; D might be TRBD1 (6 bases). CDR3 size: 15 residues. The V gene lost 2 bases and the J gene lost 2 bases, with 12 bases spanning the gap. Germline V CDR1 and CDR2: MGHRA, YSYEKL. In DNA, the CDR3 is TGCGCCAGCAGCCAACTTGTCACAGGGAACTATGGCTACACCTTC. Its protein product is CASSQLVTGNYGYTF.

The chain uses TRBV29-1 and TRBJ1-3; TRBD1 aligns across 9 bases. The CDR3 is made up of 15 amino acids. Trimming at V came to 6 bases and at J to 0 bases, leaving 6 bases not matched to a gene. Germline-derived CDR1 and CDR2 are SQVTM and ANQGSEA. The CDR3 coding sequence is TGCAGCGTACAGGGGGCACTAAGCTCTGGAAACACCATATATTTT. The encoded protein is CSVQGALSSGNTIYF.

This chain links TRBV5-4 with TRBJ2-7, with 13 bases that match TRBD2. The CDR3 loop spans 15 amino acids. Trimming removed 4 bases from V and 0 bases from J; junction bases left unmatched: 1. Germline CDR1 SGHNT, CDR2 YYREEE (reference sequence). CDR3 in amino acids: CASSRTSGSSYEQYF. The CDR3 DNA is TGTGCCAGCAGCCGGACTAGCGGGAGCTCCTACGAGCAGTACTTC. Drawing the rest from reference TRBV5-4 and TRBJ2-7, the complete variable domain is ETGVTQSPTHLIKTRGQQVTLRCSSQSGHNTVSWYQQALGQGPQFIFQYYREEENGRGNFPPRFSGLQFPNYSSELNVNALELDDSALYLCASSRTSGSSYEQYFGPGTRLTVT.

The V gene is TRBV5-4, the J gene TRBJ1-5, with TRBD1 identical over 7 bases. The V gene's germline CDR1 is SGHNT and CDR2 YYREEE (reference sequence). The CDR3 sequence is 15 residues long. V shed 4 bases and J 3 bases; nucleotides not matched to a gene: 7. DNA for the CDR3: TGTGCCAGCAGCCTCCGGGACAGCCCCAATCAGCCCCAGCATTTT. Encoded protein: CASSLRDSPNQPQHF. Variable domain in full (rest from reference TRBV5-4 and TRBJ1-5): ETGVTQSPTHLIKTRGQQVTLRCSSQSGHNTVSWYQQALGQGPQFIFQYYREEENGRGNFPPRFSGLQFPNYSSELNVNALELDDSALYLCASSLRDSPNQPQHFGDGTRLSIL.

This rearrangement joins TRBV7-6 to TRBJ2-3; possibly TRBD2 for D (5 bases). This CDR3 comprises 16 residues. V was trimmed by 1 base and J by 0 bases, leaving 11 bases between them. Germline-derived CDR1 and CDR2 are SGHVS and FNYEAQ. The CDR3 sequence is CASSLVERFSTDTQYF. In DNA, the CDR3 is TGTGCCAGCAGCTTAGTTGAGCGGTTTAGCACAGATACGCAGTATTTT.

The chain has TRBV30 and TRBJ1-5; D remains ambiguous. Germline CDR1 reads GTSNPN; CDR2 reads SVGIG (reference sequence). The V gene lost 0 bases and the J gene lost 3 bases, with 9 bases spanning the gap. CDR3 length equals 14 residues. CDR3 in amino acids: CAWSVKQLNQPQHF. DNA of the CDR3: TGTGCCTGGAGTGTAAAACAGCTCAATCAGCCCCAGCATTTT.

This chain links TRBV9 with TRBJ2-1, with D tentatively TRBD1 (6 bases). Germline-derived CDR1 and CDR2 are SGDLS and YYNGEE. V was clipped by 5 bases and J by 5 bases, with 17 bases between them. The CDR3 extends over 15 amino acids. In DNA form, the CDR3 reads TGTGCCAGCAGGGCCAAGGCGACAGGAGACAATGAGCAGTTCTTC. Its translation: CASRAKATGDNEQFF.

Only a few counts were recorded for this clone. The DNA for the CDR3 is TGTGCCAGCAGCAAAGACAGGAATCAGCCCCAGCATTTT. This encodes CASSKDRNQPQHF. This chain joins TRBV7-2 and TRBJ1-5, with D possibly matching TRBD1 (6 bases). This CDR3 comprises 13 residues. Germline CDR1 and CDR2: SGHTA and FQGNSA. V dropped 5 bases and J dropped 4 bases, with 9 bases sitting between them. The full variable domain, in which reference TRBV7-2 and TRBJ1-5 provide the parts outside the CDR3, is GAGVSQSPSNKVTEKGKDVELRCDPISGHTALYWYRQSLGQGLEFLIYFQGNSAPDKSGLPSDRFSAERTGGSVSTLTIQRTQQEDSAVYLCASSKDRNQPQHFGDGTRLSIL.

V is TRBV19 and J is TRBJ2-7, with a weak D call TRBD2 (5 bases). Trimming took off 4 bases at V and 3 bases at J, with 13 bases between the two ends. Germline-derived CDR1 and CDR2 are LNHDA and SQIVND (reference sequence). The CDR3 has 14 residues. The CDR3: CASSKTLRDYEQYF. Here the CDR3 DNA reads TGTGCCAGTAGTAAGACTTTGAGGGACTACGAGCAGTACTTC.